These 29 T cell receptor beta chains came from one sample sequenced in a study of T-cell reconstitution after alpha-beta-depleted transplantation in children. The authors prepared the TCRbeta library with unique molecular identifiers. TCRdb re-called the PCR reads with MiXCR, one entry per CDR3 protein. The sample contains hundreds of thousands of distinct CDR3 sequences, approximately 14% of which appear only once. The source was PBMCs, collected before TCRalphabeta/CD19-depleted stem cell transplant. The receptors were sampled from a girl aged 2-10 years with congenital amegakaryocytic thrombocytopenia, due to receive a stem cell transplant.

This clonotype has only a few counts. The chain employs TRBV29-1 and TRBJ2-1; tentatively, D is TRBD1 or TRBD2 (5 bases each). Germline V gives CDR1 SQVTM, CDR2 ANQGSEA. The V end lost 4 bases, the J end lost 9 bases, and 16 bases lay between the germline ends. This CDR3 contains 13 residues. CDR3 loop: CSVGDRGSGEQFF. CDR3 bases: TGCAGCGTTGGCGACAGAGGGTCGGGTGAGCAGTTCTTC.

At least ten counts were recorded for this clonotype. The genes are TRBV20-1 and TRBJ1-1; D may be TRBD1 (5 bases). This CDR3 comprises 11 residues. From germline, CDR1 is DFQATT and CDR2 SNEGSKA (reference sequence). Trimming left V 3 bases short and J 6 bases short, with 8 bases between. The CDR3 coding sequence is TGCAGTGCTAGTGGGACGGCTGAAGCTTTCTTT. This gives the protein CSASGTAEAFF.

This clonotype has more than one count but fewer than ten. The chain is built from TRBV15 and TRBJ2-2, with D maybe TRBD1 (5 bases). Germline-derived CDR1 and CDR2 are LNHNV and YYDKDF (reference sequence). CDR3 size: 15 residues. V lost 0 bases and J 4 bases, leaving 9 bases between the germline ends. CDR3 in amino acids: CATSRDLQGTGELFF. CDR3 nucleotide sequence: TGTGCCACCAGCAGAGATTTGCAGGGCACCGGGGAGCTGTTTTTT.

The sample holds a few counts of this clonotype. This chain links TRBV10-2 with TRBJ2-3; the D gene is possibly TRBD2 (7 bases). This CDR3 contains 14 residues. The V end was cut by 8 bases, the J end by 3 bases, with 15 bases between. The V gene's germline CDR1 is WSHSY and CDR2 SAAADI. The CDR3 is CASAAGARTDTQYF. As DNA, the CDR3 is TGCGCCAGCGCCGCGGGGGCGAGGACAGATACGCAGTATTTT.

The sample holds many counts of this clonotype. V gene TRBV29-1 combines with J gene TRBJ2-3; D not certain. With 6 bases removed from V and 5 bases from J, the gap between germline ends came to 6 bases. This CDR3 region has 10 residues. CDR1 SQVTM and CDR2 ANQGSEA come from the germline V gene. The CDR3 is CSVSKDTQYF. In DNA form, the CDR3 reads TGCAGCGTATCGAAAGATACGCAGTATTTT.

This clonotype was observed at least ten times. This CDR3 is CASSVGPSGEYF. The CDR3 DNA is TGTGCCAGCAGTGTTGGACCTAGTGGGGAGTACTTC. V gene TRBV12-3 or TRBV12-4 combines with J gene TRBJ2-7; no reliable D call. Trimming removed 5 bases at V and 11 bases at J, with 16 bases between. The CDR3 contains 12 residues.

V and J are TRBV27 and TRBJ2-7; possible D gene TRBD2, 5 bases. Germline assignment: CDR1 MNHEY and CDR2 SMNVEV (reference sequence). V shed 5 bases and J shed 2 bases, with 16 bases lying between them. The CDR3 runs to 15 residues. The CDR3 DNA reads TGTGCCAGCAGTCCCCGTCCGGGAACCCCCTACGAGCAGTACTTC. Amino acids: CASSPRPGTPYEQYF.

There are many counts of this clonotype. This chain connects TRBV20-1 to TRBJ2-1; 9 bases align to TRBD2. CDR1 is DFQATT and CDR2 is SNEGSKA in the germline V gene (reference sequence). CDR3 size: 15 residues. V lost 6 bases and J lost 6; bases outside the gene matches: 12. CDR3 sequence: CSAETGTSLVNEQFF. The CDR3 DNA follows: TGCAGTGCGGAGACCGGGACTAGCTTGGTCAATGAGCAGTTCTTC.

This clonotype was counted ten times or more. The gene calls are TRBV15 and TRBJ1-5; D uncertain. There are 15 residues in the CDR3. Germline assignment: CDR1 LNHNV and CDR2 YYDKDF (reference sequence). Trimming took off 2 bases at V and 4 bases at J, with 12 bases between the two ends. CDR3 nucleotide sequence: TGTGCCACCAGCAGATCGGATTTCAGGAATCAGCCCCAGCATTTT. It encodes CATSRSDFRNQPQHF.

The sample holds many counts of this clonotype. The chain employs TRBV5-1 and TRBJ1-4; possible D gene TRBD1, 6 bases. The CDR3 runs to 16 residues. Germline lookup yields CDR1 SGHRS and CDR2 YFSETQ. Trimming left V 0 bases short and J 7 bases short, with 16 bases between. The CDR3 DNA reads TGCGCCAGCAGCTTGGGGTCTAACAGGGTCGCTGAAAAACTGTTTTTT. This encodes CASSLGSNRVAEKLFF. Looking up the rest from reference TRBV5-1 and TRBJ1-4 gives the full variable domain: KAGVTQTPRYLIKTRGQQVTLSCSPISGHRSVSWYQQTPGQGLQFLFEYFSETQRNKGNFPGRFSGRQFSNSRSEMNVSTLELGDSALYLCASSLGSNRVAEKLFFGSGTQLSVL.

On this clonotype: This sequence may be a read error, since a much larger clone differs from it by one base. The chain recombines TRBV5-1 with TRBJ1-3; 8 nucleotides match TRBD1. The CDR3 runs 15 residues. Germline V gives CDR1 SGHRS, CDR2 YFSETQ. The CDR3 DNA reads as TGCGCCAGCAGCCCCGGACAGGGCTCTGCAAACACCATATATTTT. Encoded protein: CASSPGQGSANTIYF.

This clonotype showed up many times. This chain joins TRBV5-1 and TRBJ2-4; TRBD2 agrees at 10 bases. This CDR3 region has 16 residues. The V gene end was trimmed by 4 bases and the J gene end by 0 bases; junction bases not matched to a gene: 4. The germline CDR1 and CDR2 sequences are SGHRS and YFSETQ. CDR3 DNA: TGCGCCAGCAGCGAAGGGACTAGCGTAGCCAAAAACATTCAGTACTTC. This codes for CASSEGTSVAKNIQYF.

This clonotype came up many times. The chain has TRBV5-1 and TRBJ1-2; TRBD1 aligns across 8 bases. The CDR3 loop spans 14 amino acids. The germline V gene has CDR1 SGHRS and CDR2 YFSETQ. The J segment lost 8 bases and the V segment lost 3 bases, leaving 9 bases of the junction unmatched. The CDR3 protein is CASSSPTGAEGYTF. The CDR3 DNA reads TGCGCCAGCAGCTCCCCGACAGGGGCGGAAGGCTACACCTTC.

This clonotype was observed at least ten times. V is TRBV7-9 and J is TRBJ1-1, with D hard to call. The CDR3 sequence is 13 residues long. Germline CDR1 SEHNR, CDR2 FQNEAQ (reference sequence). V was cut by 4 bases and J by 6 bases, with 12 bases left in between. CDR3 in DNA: TGTGCCAGCAGCTCTCGAGATGGAGCTGAAGCTTTCTTT. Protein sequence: CASSSRDGAEAFF.

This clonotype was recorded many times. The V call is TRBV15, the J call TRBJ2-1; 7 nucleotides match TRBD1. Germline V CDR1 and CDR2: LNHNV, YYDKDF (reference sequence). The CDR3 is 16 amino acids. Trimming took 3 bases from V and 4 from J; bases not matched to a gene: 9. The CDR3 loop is CATSSPRDRSYNEQFF. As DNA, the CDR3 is TGTGCCACCAGCAGCCCCCGGGACAGAAGTTACAATGAGCAGTTCTTC.

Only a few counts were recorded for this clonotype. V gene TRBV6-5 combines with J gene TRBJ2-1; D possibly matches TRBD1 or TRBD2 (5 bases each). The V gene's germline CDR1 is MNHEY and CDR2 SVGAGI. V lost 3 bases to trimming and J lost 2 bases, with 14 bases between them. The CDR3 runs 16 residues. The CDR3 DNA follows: TGTGCCAGCAGTTATCGTTTGGGGGATCCCTACAATGAGCAGTTCTTC. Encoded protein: CASSYRLGDPYNEQFF.

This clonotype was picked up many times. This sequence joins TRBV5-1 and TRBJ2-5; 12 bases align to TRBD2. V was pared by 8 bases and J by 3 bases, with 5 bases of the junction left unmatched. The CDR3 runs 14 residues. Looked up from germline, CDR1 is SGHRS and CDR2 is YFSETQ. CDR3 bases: TGCGCCAGATCTAGCGGGAGGGCCAAAGAGACCCAGTACTTC. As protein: CARSSGRAKETQYF.

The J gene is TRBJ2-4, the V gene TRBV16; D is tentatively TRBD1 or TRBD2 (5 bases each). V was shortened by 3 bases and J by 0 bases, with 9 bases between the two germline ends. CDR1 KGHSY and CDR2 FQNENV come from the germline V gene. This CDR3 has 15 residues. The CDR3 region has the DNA TGTGCCAGCAGCCACTCCGGGACAGCCAAAAACATTCAGTACTTC. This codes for CASSHSGTAKNIQYF.

The chain's CDR3 is CSARNRGLAGRVADTQYF. The DNA of the CDR3 is TGCAGTGCTAGAAATAGGGGACTAGCGGGGAGAGTGGCCGATACGCAGTATTTT. This sequence joins TRBV20-1 and TRBJ2-3, with 13 nucleotides matching TRBD2. CDR1 DFQATT and CDR2 SNEGSKA come from the germline V gene (reference sequence). V shed 2 bases and J 6 bases; nucleotides not matched to a gene: 14. CDR3 size: 18 residues.

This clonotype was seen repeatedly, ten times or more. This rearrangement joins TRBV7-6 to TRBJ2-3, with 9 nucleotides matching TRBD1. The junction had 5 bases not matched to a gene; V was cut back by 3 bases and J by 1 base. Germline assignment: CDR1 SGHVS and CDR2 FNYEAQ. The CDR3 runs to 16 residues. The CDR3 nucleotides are TGTGCCAGCAGCTTCGGACAGGGGTTGGGCACAGATACGCAGTATTTT. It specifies CASSFGQGLGTDTQYF.

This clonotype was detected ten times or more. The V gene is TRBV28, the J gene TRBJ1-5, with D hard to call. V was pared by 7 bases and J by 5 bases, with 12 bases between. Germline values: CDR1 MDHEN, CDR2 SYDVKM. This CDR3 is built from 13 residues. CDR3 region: CASNPFEDQPQHF. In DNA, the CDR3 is TGTGCCAGCAATCCGTTTGAGGATCAGCCCCAGCATTTT.

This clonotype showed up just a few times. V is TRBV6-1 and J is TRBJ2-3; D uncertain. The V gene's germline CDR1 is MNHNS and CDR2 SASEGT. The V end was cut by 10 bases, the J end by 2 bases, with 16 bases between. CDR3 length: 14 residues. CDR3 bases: TGTGCCACCCTACTGGACGGCCTCACAGATACGCAGTATTTT. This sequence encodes CATLLDGLTDTQYF.

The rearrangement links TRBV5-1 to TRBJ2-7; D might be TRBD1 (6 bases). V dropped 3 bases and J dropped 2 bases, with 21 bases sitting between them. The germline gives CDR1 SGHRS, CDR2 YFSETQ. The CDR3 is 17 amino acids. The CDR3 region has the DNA TGCGCCAGCAGCTCTCAGTCCCCTCAGGGGACCACCTACGAGCAGTACTTC. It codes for CASSSQSPQGTTYEQYF.

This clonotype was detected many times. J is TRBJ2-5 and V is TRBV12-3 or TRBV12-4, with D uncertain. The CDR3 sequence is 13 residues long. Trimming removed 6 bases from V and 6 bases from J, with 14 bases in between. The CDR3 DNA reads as TGTGCCAGCAGCCTCGTCGAGGAAAAGACCCAGTACTTC. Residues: CASSLVEEKTQYF.

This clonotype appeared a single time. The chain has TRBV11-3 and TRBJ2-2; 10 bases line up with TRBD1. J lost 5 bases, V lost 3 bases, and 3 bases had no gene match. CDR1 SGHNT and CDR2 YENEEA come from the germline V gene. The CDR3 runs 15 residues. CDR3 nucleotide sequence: TGTGCCAGCAGCTTTGACAGGGGGCAGACCGGGGAGCTGTTTTTT. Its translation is CASSFDRGQTGELFF.

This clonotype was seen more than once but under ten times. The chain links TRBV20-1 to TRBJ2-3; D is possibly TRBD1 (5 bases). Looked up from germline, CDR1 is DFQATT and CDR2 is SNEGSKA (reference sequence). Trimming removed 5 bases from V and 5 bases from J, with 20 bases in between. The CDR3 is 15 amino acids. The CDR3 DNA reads TGCAGTGCTCCCTTCCCTGGTGAGCAGGGAGATACGCAGTATTTT. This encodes CSAPFPGEQGDTQYF.

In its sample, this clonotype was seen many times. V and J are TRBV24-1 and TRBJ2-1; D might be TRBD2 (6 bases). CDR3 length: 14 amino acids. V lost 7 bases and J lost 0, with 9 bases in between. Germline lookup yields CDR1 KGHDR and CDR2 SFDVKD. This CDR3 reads CATSRTNSYNEQFF. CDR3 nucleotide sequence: TGTGCCACCAGCCGGACTAACTCCTACAATGAGCAGTTCTTC.

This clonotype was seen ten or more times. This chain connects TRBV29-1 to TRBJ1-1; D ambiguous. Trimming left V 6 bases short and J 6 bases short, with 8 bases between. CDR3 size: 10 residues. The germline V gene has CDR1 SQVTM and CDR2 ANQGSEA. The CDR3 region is CSVQRAEAFF. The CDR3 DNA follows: TGCAGCGTGCAGAGGGCTGAAGCTTTCTTT.

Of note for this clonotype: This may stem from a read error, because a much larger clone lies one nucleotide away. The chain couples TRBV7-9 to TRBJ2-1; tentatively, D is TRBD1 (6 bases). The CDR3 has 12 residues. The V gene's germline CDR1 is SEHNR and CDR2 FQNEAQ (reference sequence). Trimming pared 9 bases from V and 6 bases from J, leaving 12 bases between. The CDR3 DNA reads TGTGCCAGTAGACAGGAGACCAATGAGCAGTTCTTC. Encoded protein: CASRQETNEQFF.